One T cell receptor beta chain is described in this entry. The antigen is unknown. The sample comes from a study of T cell repertoires in cytomegalovirus infection. Study background: Recently identified HLA-C-restricted CMV epitopes and well-studied HLA-B-restricted CMV epitopes were used by the study. Shared public TCR beta signatures pointed to both CMV infection and a matching HLA type. General observations from the study: Identification of carriers of CMV plus the relevant HLA was achieved through cumulative public TCR beta family frequency. Dominating the ex vivo response were HLA-C-restricted CMV-specific TCR beta clonotypes.

This CDR3 comprises 13 residues. Trimming removed 6 bases from V and 4 bases from J, with 13 bases in between. Per germline, CDR1 MNHNS and CDR2 SASEGT. One entry per CDR3 protein, called by TCRdb with MiXCR from the reads. The table has approximately 600,000 distinct CDR3 sequences, approximately 40% seen once; the top ten hold 48%. The V and J genes are TRBV6-1 and TRBJ2-7; D possibly corresponds to TRBD1 (5 bases). This specimen consisted of cultured PBMCs, obtained from culture after CMV antigen stimulation. The source of this sequence is a human donor in good health (CMV status not recorded). Some clones in this sample may be carry-over from other donors' samples. The chain's CDR3 is CASRRRGSYEQYF. The CDR3 region has the DNA TGTGCCAGCAGGCGAAGGGGTAGTTACGAGCAGTACTTC.